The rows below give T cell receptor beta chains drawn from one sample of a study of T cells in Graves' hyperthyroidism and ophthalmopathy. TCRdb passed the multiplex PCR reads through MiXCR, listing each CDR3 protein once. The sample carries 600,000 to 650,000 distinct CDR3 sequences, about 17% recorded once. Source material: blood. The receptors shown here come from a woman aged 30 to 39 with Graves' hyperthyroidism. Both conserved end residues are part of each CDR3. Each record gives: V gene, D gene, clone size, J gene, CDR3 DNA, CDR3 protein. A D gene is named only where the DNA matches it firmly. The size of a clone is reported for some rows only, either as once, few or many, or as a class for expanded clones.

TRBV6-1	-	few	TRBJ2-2	TGTGCCAGCTTCGTCATCACCGGGGAGCTGTTTTTT	CASFVITGELFF
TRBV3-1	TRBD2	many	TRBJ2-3	TGTGCCAGCAGCCAGGGACGACTAGCGAAACACACAGATACGCAGTATTTT	CASSQGRLAKHTDTQYF
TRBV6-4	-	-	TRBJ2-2	TGTGCCAGCAGTTATATCACCGGGGAGCTGTTTTTT	CASSYITGELFF
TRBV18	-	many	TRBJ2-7	TGTGCCAGCTCAGCAGCCGTATACGAGCAGTACTTC	CASSAAVYEQYF
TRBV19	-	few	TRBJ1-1	TGTGCCAGTAGTATACAGGGAAGGAGCACTGAAGCTTTCTTT	CASSIQGRSTEAFF
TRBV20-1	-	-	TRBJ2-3	TGCAGTGCTAGCTACCAGCACAAGGCAGATACGCAGTATTTT	CSASYQHKADTQYF
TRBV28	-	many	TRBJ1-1	TGTGCCAGCAGTTTAGGCACTCAGAACACTGAAGCTTTCTTT	CASSLGTQNTEAFF
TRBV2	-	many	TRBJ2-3	TGTGCCAGCAGTGTAGAAGCGGTACGAGCGGATACGCAGTATTTT	CASSVEAVRADTQYF
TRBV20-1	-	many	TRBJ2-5	TGCAGTGCTAGTTCCAGGGATGGCGGCCAAGAGACCCAGTACTTC	CSASSRDGGQETQYF
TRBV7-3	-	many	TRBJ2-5	TGTGCCAGCAGCTTAACAGGGTCGAGGGAGACCCAGTACTTC	CASSLTGSRETQYF
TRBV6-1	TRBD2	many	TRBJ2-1	TGTGCCAGCAGGAGCGGGACCCTCTGGTACAATGAGCAGTTCTTC	CASRSGTLWYNEQFF
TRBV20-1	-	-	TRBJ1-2	TGCAGTGCTACAGGGGTAGAGGACGATGGCTACACCTTC	CSATGVEDDGYTF
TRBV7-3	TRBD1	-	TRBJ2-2	TGTGCCAGCAGCTCGGGACAGGGTGTCACCGGGGAGCTGTTTTTT	CASSSGQGVTGELFF
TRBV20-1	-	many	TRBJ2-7	TGCAGTGCAGATGGGTGGGTCAGCTCCTACGAGCAGTACTTC	CSADGWVSSYEQYF
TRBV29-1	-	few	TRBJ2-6	TGCAGCGTTTTAGTCCGCTCTGGGGCCAACGTCCTGACTTTC	CSVLVRSGANVLTF
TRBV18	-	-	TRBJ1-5	TGTGCCAGCTCCCCTTTGCCCCCTGATGGCAATCAGCCCCAGCATTTT	CASSPLPPDGNQPQHF
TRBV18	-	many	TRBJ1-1	TGTGCCAGCTCACCACTCGGTACAGGACAAGCTTTCTTT	CASSPLGTGQAFF
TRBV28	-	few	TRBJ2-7	TGTGCCAGCAGACAGGGTAACGAGCAGTACTTC	CASRQGNEQYF
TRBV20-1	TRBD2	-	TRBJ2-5	TGCAGGGGAGATGGGGGACTAGCGGAAGAGACCCAGTACTTC	CRGDGGLAEETQYF
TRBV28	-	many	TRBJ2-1	TGTGCCAGCAGTTTTATCGGGACAAAGCAGTTCTTC	CASSFIGTKQFF
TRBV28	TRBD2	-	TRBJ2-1	TGTGCCAGCAGTACAAAACTAGCGGGAGGGCCGACCAATGAGCAGTTCTTC	CASSTKLAGGPTNEQFF
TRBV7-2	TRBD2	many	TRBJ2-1	TGTGCCAGCAGCTTGGAACTAGCGAGCAATGAGCAGTTCTTC	CASSLELASNEQFF
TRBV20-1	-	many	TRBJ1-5	TGCAGTGCTTTAGTTTCTCGGAGCCAGCCCCAGCATTTT	CSALVSRSQPQHF
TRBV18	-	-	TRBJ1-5	TGTGCCAGCTCACCAGGCATGACTGGGAGTAATCAGCCCCAGCATTTT	CASSPGMTGSNQPQHF
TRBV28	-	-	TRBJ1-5	TGTGCCAGCAGTCCCTGGGGGGGAACGACCCAGCATTTT	CASSPWGGTTQHF
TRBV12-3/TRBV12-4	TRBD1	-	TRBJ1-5	TGTGCCAGCACGGACCTGGGACAGGGGCTGAATCAGCCCCAGCATTTT	CASTDLGQGLNQPQHF
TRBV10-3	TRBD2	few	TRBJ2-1	TGTGCCGTCAGTGAGTCGTTCGTAGGGACTAGGAATGAGCAGTTCTTC	CAVSESFVGTRNEQFF
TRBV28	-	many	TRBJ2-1	TGTGCCAGCAGCCCCCTGGCGGATGAGCAGTTCTTC	CASSPLADEQFF
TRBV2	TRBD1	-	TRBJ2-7	TGTGCCAGCAGACTGACAGGGGGCCCCTACGAGCAGTACTTC	CASRLTGGPYEQYF
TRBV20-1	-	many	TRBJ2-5	TGCAGTGCTAGACAGGGCCGGGAGACCCAGTACTTC	CSARQGRETQYF
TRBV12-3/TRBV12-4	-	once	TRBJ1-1	TGTGCCAGCAGAAGACGGACGAACACTGAAGCTTTCTTT	CASRRRTNTEAFF
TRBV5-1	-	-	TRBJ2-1	TGCGCCAGCAGCTTGGGGGGTATCATCAATGAGCAGTTCTTC	CASSLGGIINEQFF
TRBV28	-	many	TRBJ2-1	TGTGCCAGCAGCCAACTACTAGATATGAATATCAATGAGCAGTTCTTC	CASSQLLDMNINEQFF